These T cell receptor beta chains were read from a single sample in a study of CD8 T cells in Susac syndrome. MiXCR, applied by TCRdb to the immunoSEQ multiplex PCR reads, yields one record per CDR3 protein. The table lists about 210,000 distinct CDR3 sequences, around 96% of them singletons, with less than 0.095% in the top ten. What was sequenced was CD4+ T cells from PBMCs. These receptor sequences come from a human donor with multiple sclerosis. The CDR3 runs from the conserved cysteine through the conserved F or W. D genes are given only for firm matches. The listing skips clone size in some rows; elsewhere it reads once, few, many or a size class.

TRBV20-1	TRBJ2-4	-	-	TGCAGTGCTAGAGATGGGTCAGGGTGGCTCAAAAACATTCAGTACTTC	CSARDGSGWLKNIQYF
TRBV29-1	TRBJ1-3	-	-	TGCAGCGTTGCGGTTGGGGGGAAGTCTGGAAACACCATATATTTT	CSVAVGGKSGNTIYF
TRBV9	TRBJ2-3	-	-	TGTGCCAGCAGCGTAGGAACGGGACGTGAAGATACGCAGTATTTT	CASSVGTGREDTQYF
TRBV12-3/TRBV12-4	TRBJ1-5	-	-	TGTGCCAGCAGTTCTCAGATCAATCAGCCCCAGCATTTT	CASSSQINQPQHF
TRBV7-2	TRBJ1-1	-	-	TGTGCCAGCAGCCCTCTCGGGTCGAACACTGAAGCTTTCTTT	CASSPLGSNTEAFF
TRBV5-1	TRBJ2-1	-	-	TGCGCCAGCAGCTTGGCCCCCCCGCAGAATGAGCAGTTCTTC	CASSLAPPQNEQFF
TRBV27	TRBJ1-2	TRBD1	-	TGTGCCAGCAGGGCCGGGACAGGGGGATTCCGTAACTATGGCTACACCTTC	CASRAGTGGFRNYGYTF
TRBV24-1	TRBJ1-2	-	-	TGTGCCACCAGTGACTCAGGACACAACTATGGCTACACCTTC	CATSDSGHNYGYTF
TRBV6-6	TRBJ2-7	TRBD1	-	TGTGCCAGCAGTAATCGACAGGGGCTTAGGGAGCAGTACTTC	CASSNRQGLREQYF
TRBV20-1	TRBJ1-2	TRBD1	-	TGCAGTGCTGGGGACCGGGACAGGGCTGTCTATGGCTACACCTTC	CSAGDRDRAVYGYTF
TRBV12-3/TRBV12-4	TRBJ1-1	TRBD1	-	TGTGCCAGCAGCCGGGACAGCAACACTGAAGCTTTCTTT	CASSRDSNTEAFF
TRBV11-2	TRBJ2-3	-	-	TGTGCCAGCAGCTTACGGCTAGCGAGATTCACAGATACGCAGTATTTT	CASSLRLARFTDTQYF
TRBV20-1	TRBJ2-3	-	-	TGCAGTGCCGATGAGTTTGGCGCCCGAAGCACAGATACGCAGTATTTT	CSADEFGARSTDTQYF
TRBV29-1	TRBJ2-4	-	-	TGCAGCGTTGCCCCGGGACCGACCTTAGCCAAAAACATTCAGTACTTC	CSVAPGPTLAKNIQYF
TRBV20-1	TRBJ1-5	-	once	TGCAGTGCTAGAGATCCTAGGGCTAGCAATCAGCCCCAGCATTTT	CSARDPRASNQPQHF
TRBV20-1	TRBJ2-7	-	-	TGCAGTGCAAGTACGGCGAACGAGCAGTACTTC	CSASTANEQYF
TRBV7-9	TRBJ1-5	-	-	TGTGCCAGCAGTAAGAGGGGCCAGCCCCAGCATTTT	CASSKRGQPQHF
TRBV20-1	TRBJ1-1	TRBD1	-	TGCAGTGCTAGTCAGTTCGGACAGGGGGTCACTGAAGCTTTCTTT	CSASQFGQGVTEAFF
TRBV2	TRBJ1-1	-	-	TGTGCCAGCAGAGACACCCAGGGGTATACTGAAGCTTTCTTT	CASRDTQGYTEAFF
TRBV13	TRBJ2-7	TRBD2	-	TGTGCCAGCGGCCCCGCTAGCGGTCGCCCCTACGAGCAGTACTTC	CASGPASGRPYEQYF
TRBV7-9	TRBJ2-7	-	-	TGTGCCAGCAGCCCCGACACCATCTCCTACGAGCAGTACTTC	CASSPDTISYEQYF
TRBV18	TRBJ1-1	-	-	TGTGCCAGCTCACCATTTTCGGTGAACACTGAAGCTTTCTTT	CASSPFSVNTEAFF
TRBV5-1	TRBJ2-3	-	-	TGCGCCAGCAGCCCCTTCCCAGGGGCAAGCACAGATACGCAGTATTTT	CASSPFPGASTDTQYF
TRBV15	TRBJ1-6	-	-	TGTGCCACCAGCAGCTCCAGGGGTTCGAATTCACCCCTCCACTTT	CATSSSRGSNSPLHF
TRBV12-3/TRBV12-4	TRBJ2-7	TRBD2	once	TGTGCCAGCAGTTTGTGGGGGGGTTCCTACGAGCAGTACTTC	CASSLWGGSYEQYF
TRBV15	TRBJ2-6	-	-	TGTGCCACCAGCAGAGTGGCAGGGGCATCTGGGGCCAACGTCCTGACTTTC	CATSRVAGASGANVLTF
TRBV25-1	TRBJ2-3	-	once	TGTGCCAGCAGTGAATTTGGCGGAACAGATACGCAGTATTTT	CASSEFGGTDTQYF
TRBV20-1	TRBJ2-5	-	-	TGCAGTGCCATTAGCCAAGAGACCCAGTACTTC	CSAISQETQYF
TRBV12-3/TRBV12-4	TRBJ2-2	TRBD2	-	TGTGCCAGCAGTAAACGACTAGCGGGAGTTGGCACCGGGGAGCTGTTTTTT	CASSKRLAGVGTGELFF
TRBV20-1	TRBJ2-3	TRBD2	-	TGCAGTGCCGCTAGCGGGGGGGCCGGGGCAGATACGCAGTATTTT	CSAASGGAGADTQYF
TRBV5-6	TRBJ2-3	TRBD1	-	TGTGCCAGCAGCTCGGACAGGGCTGATACGCAGTATTTT	CASSSDRADTQYF
TRBV15	TRBJ2-7	-	once	TGTGCCACCAGCAGAGAGAGGGTGCCTACCTCCTACGAGCAGTACTTC	CATSRERVPTSYEQYF
TRBV27	TRBJ1-2	-	-	TGTGCCAGCAGACGGACGGAATACTATGGCTACACCTTC	CASRRTEYYGYTF
TRBV14	TRBJ2-7	-	-	TGTGCCAGCAGCCAAGATAGCGGCCGCTCCGAGCAGTACTTC	CASSQDSGRSEQYF
TRBV29-1	TRBJ2-1	-	-	TGCAGCGTTGCGCTTACCTACAATGAGCAGTTCTTC	CSVALTYNEQFF
TRBV7-9	TRBJ2-5	-	-	TGTGCCAGCAGCCCGACAGGTGGCGCAGAGACCCAGTACTTC	CASSPTGGAETQYF
TRBV20-1	TRBJ2-1	-	once	TGCAGTGCTAGACTTGGAGGGGAGCAGTTCTTC	CSARLGGEQFF
TRBV11-1	TRBJ1-5	-	-	TGTGCCAGCAGCTTAGCCGGGGAGAATCAGCCCCAGCATTTT	CASSLAGENQPQHF
TRBV11-2	TRBJ2-3	TRBD2	-	TGTGCCAGCAGCCCGATAGCGGGACGGGGGGATTTT	CASSPIAGRGDF
TRBV30	TRBJ2-1	TRBD1	-	TGTGCCTGGAGTGGGACAGGGAAAGGTGAGCAGTTCTTC	CAWSGTGKGEQFF
TRBV5-4	TRBJ2-1	TRBD2	few	TGTGCCAGCAGCTTGGGACTAGCGGGGAACAATGAGCAGTTCTTC	CASSLGLAGNNEQFF
TRBV9	TRBJ2-3	TRBD1	-	TGTGCCAGCAGCGATGGGGACAGCCGAAGCACAGATACGCAGTATTTT	CASSDGDSRSTDTQYF
TRBV19	TRBJ2-5	-	once	TGTGCCAGTAGTATGGGTAGCGGAGGAAAGACCCAGTACTTC	CASSMGSGGKTQYF
TRBV29-1	TRBJ2-7	-	-	TGCAGCGTTGCTACTAGCTTGGCCACCTACGAGCAGTACTTC	CSVATSLATYEQYF
TRBV7-9	TRBJ1-1	TRBD1	-	TGTGCCAGCAGCCCACAGACAGGGGTGGGCACTGAAGCTTTCTTT	CASSPQTGVGTEAFF
TRBV9	TRBJ2-5	TRBD1	-	TGTGCCAGCAGCAAAATGACAGGGGGCCCCCAAGAGACCCAGTACTTC	CASSKMTGGPQETQYF
TRBV20-1	TRBJ1-4	-	-	TGCAGTGCTAGTCGGACCACAGGGATCAATGAAAAACTGTTTTTT	CSASRTTGINEKLFF
TRBV7-2	TRBJ2-5	-	-	TGTGCCAGCAGCTTAGTGTACGGGAAAGTACGAGAGACCCAGTACTTC	CASSLVYGKVRETQYF
TRBV20-1	TRBJ1-5	TRBD1	-	TGCAGTGCTAGACCGACAGGGGATAATCAGCCCCAGCATTTT	CSARPTGDNQPQHF
TRBV20-1	TRBJ1-1	-	-	TGCAGTGCTAGAGATCCCCGAGGGACTTCGAACACTGAAGCTTTCTTT	CSARDPRGTSNTEAFF
TRBV28	TRBJ2-7	TRBD2	-	TGTGCCAGCAGCCCCCGACTAGCGGGAGGGCTCTTC	CASSPRLAGGLF
TRBV28	TRBJ1-2	-	-	TGTGCCAGCCGCCCCCCGGGGTATGGCTACACCTTC	CASRPPGYGYTF
TRBV9	TRBJ2-2	TRBD1	-	TGTGCCAGCAGCGTAGAGGGACAGGGGTTCGGGGAGCTGTTTTTT	CASSVEGQGFGELFF
TRBV30	TRBJ2-5	-	-	TGTGCCTGGAGTGTAATTCGAGGGGGAGAGACCCAGTACTTC	CAWSVIRGGETQYF
TRBV5-1	TRBJ2-5	-	-	TGCGCCAGCAGCTTACAGGACCAAGGAGAGACCCAGTACTTC	CASSLQDQGETQYF
TRBV29-1	TRBJ2-7	TRBD1	-	TGCAGCGTGGGGTGGACAGGGGGCTCCGAGCAGTACTTC	CSVGWTGGSEQYF
TRBV7-2	TRBJ2-1	-	-	TGTGCCAGCAGCCCCCGGACCCTCAATGAGCAGTTCTTC	CASSPRTLNEQFF
TRBV4-2	TRBJ1-6	-	once	TGTGCCAGCAGCCAAGATCAGGGCGGGCATTCACCCCTCCACTTT	CASSQDQGGHSPLHF